This T cell receptor (beta chain) was captured by sequencing in a study of human T cells and chemical hapten exposure. MiXCR, applied by TCRdb to the RACE reads, yields one record per CDR3 protein. There are approximately 79,000 distinct CDR3 sequences in the sample; around 8.8% occur only once, and 2.6% lies in the top ten. Time point: pre-sensitization, week 0. Sample treatment: therapeutic diphenylcyclopropenone sensitization with weekly scalp DPC. As to this clonotype: Its antigen is still unknown.

The CDR3 consists of 18 residues. Germline trimming cut 0 bases from V and 2 bases from J; bases unmatched to any gene: 8. Germline CDR1 SEHNR, CDR2 FQNEAQ (reference sequence). General study points: No change in TCRs above 1 in 1000 frequency was produced by DPC sensitization. Patch test score was positively correlated with the counts of TCRs that had expanded at PT1.

Source: whole blood, taken in connection with sensitization to the hapten diphenylcyclopropenone (DPC). This chain connects TRBV7-9 to TRBJ1-5; TRBD1 matches at 9 bases. This clonotype originated in a man in his forties with alopecia areata. Some clones in this sample may be carry-over from other donors' samples. The CDR3 bases are TGTGCCAGCAGCTTAGCAGGACAGGGGTCGTATGGCAATCAGCCCCAGCATTTT. Translated: CASSLAGQGSYGNQPQHF.